The TCR beta chain under discussion was sequenced for a study of cytomegalovirus exposure and HLA in healthy donors. The CDR3 has 13 residues. Trimming pared 4 bases from V and 0 bases from J, leaving 10 bases between. Germline CDR1 reads SQVTM; CDR2 reads ANQGSEA. In the PCR, 60 Vbeta and 13 Jbeta primers were used. Generated by immunoSEQ multiplex PCR, the TCRdb table keeps only in-frame clones and is missing some. The sample data list approximately 150,000 clones. J is TRBJ2-7 and V is TRBV29-1; maybe TRBD2 (6 bases). The specimen was PBMCs. The clonotype comes from a male donor in good health and CMV-seronegative. The CDR3, as DNA: TGCAGCGTTGCTGGAGGGAGCTCCTACGAGCAGTACTTC. It encodes CSVAGGSSYEQYF.